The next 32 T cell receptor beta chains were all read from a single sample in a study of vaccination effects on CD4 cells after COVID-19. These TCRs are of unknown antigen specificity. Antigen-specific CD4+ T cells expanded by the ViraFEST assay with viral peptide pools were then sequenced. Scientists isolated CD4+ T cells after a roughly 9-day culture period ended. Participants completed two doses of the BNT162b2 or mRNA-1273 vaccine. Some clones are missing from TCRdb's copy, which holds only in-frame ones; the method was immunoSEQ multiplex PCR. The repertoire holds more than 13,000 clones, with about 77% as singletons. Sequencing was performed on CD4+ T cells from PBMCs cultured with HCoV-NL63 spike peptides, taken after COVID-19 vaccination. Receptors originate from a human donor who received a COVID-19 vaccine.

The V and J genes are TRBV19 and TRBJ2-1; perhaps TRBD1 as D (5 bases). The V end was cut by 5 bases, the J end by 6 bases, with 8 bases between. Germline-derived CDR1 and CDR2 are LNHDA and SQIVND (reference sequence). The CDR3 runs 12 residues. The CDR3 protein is CASSRQSNEQFF. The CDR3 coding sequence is TGTGCCAGTAGTCGACAGAGCAATGAGCAGTTCTTC.

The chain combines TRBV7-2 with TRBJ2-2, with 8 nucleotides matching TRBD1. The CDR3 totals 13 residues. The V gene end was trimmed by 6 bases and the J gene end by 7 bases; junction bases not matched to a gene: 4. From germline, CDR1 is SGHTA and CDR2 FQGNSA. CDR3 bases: TGTGCCAGCAGTCAGGACAGGGTCGGGGAGCTGTTTTTT. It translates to CASSQDRVGELFF.

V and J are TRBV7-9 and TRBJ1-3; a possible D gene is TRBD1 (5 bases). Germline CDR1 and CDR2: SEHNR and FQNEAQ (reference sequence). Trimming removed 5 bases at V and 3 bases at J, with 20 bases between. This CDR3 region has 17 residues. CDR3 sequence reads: CASSVVTGTAGGNTIYF. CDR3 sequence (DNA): TGTGCCAGCAGCGTAGTGACCGGGACCGCCGGTGGAAACACCATATATTTT.

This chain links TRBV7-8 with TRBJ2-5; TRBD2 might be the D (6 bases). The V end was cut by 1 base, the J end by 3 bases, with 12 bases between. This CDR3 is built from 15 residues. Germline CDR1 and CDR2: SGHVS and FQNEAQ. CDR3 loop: CASSLGGGQKETQYF. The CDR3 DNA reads TGTGCCAGCAGCTTAGGAGGAGGGCAGAAAGAGACCCAGTACTTC. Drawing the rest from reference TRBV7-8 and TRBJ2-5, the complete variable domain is GAGVSQSPRYKVAKRGQDVALRCDPISGHVSLFWYQQALGQGPEFLTYFQNEAQLDKSGLPSDRFFAERPEGSVSTLKIQRTQQEDSAVYLCASSLGGGQKETQYFGPGTRLLVL.

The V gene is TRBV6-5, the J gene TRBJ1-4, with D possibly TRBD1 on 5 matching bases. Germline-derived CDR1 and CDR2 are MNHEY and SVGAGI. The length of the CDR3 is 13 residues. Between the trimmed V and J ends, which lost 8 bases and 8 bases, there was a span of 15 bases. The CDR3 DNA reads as TGTGCCAGCCGGGACGGGTCCCAGGAAAAACTGTTTTTT. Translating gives CASRDGSQEKLFF.

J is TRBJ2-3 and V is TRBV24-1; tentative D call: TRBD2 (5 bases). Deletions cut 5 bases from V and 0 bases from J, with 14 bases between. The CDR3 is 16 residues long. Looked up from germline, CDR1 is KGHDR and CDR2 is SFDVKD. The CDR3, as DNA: TGTGCCACCAGTGGGGCGGGCGCCATGAGCACAGATACGCAGTATTTT. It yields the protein CATSGAGAMSTDTQYF.

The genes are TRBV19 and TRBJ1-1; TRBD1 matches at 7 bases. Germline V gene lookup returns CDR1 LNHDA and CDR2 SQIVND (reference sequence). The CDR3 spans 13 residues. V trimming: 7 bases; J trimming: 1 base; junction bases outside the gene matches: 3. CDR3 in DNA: TGTGCCAGTAATACAGGGGCGAACACTGAAGCTTTCTTT. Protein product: CASNTGANTEAFF.

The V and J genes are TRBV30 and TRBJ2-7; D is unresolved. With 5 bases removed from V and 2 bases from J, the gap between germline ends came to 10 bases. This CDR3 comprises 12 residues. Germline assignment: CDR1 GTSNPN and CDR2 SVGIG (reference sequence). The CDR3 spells CAWAGTPYEQYF. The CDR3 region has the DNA TGTGCCTGGGCAGGTACTCCCTACGAGCAGTACTTC.

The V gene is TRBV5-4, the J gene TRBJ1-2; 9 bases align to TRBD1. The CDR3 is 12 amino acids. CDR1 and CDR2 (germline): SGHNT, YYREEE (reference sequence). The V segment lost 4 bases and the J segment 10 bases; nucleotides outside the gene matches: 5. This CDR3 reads CASSIRTGDYTF. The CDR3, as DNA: TGTGCCAGCAGCATCCGGACAGGGGACTACACCTTC.

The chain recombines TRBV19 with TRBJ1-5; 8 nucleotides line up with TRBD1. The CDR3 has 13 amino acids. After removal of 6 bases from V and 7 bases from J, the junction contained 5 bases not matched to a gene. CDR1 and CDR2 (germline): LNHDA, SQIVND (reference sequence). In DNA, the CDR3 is TGTGCCAGTAGACCGACAGGGGAGCAGCCCCAGCATTTT. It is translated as CASRPTGEQPQHF.

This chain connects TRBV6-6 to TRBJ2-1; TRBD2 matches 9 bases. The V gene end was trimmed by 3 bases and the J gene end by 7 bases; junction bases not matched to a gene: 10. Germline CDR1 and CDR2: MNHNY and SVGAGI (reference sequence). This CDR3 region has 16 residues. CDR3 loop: CASSYALREGSNEQFF. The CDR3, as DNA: TGTGCCAGCAGTTATGCTTTGCGGGAGGGGAGTAATGAGCAGTTCTTC.

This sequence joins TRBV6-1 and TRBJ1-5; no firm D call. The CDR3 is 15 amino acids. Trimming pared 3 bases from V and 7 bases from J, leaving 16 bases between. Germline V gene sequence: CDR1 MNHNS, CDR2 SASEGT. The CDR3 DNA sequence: TGTGCCAGCAGTGAGGGAGTGCGGGGAAACCAGCCCCAGCATTTT. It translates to CASSEGVRGNQPQHF.

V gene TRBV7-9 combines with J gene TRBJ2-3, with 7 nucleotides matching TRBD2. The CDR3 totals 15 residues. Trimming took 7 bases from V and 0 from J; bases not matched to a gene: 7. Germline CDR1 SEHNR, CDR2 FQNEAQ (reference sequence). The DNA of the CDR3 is TGTGCCAGCACCCTTGTTAGCGGGAGCACAGATACGCAGTATTTT. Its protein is CASTLVSGSTDTQYF.

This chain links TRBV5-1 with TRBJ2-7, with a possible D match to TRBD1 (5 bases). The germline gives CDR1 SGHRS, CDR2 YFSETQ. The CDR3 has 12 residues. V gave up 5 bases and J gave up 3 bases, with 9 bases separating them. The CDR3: CASSYDSYEQYF. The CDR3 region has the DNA TGCGCCAGCAGTTATGACAGCTACGAGCAGTACTTC.

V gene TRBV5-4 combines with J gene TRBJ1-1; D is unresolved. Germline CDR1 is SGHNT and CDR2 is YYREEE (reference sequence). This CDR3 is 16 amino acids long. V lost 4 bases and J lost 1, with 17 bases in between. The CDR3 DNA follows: TGTGCCAGCAGCCCGCCCGTGCGGGGAGGGAACACTGAAGCTTTCTTT. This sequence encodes CASSPPVRGGNTEAFF. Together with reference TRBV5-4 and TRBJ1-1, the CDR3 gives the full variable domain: ETGVTQSPTHLIKTRGQQVTLRCSSQSGHNTVSWYQQALGQGPQFIFQYYREEENGRGNFPPRFSGLQFPNYSSELNVNALELDDSALYLCASSPPVRGGNTEAFFGQGTRLTVV.

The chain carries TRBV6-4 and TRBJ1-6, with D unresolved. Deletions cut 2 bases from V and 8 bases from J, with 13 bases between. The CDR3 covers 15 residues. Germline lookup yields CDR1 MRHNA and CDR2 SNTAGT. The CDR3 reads CASSDGDTRYSPLHF. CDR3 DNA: TGTGCCAGCAGTGACGGAGACACTCGATATTCACCCCTCCACTTT.

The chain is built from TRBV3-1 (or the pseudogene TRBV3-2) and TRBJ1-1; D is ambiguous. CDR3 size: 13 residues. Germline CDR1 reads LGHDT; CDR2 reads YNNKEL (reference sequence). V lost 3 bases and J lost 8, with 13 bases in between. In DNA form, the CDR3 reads TGTGCCAGCAGCCAGGATGGACGGTTAGAAGCTTTCTTT. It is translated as CASSQDGRLEAFF.

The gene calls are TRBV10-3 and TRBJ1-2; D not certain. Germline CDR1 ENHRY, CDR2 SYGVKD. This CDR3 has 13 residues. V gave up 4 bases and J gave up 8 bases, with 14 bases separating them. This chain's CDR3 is CAISVVGLGGYTF. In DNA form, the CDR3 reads TGTGCCATCAGTGTTGTAGGGCTGGGAGGCTACACCTTC.

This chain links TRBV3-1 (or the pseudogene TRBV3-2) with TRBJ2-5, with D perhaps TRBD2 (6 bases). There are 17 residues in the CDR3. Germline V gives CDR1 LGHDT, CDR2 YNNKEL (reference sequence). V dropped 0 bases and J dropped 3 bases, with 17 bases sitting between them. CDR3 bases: TGTGCCAGCAGCCAAGATCTACCCAGGAGGGGAAAAGAGACCCAGTACTTC. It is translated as CASSQDLPRRGKETQYF.

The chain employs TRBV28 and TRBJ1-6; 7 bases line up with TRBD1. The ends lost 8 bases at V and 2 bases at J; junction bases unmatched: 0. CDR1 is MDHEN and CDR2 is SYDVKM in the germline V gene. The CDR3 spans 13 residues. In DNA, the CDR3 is TGTGCCAGCCAGGGGGCCTATAATTCACCCCTCCACTTT. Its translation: CASQGAYNSPLHF.

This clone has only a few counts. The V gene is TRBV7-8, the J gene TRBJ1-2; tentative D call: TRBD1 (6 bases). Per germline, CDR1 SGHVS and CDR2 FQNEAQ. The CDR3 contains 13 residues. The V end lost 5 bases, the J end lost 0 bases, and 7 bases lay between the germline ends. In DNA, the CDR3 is TGTGCCAGCAGCCGGACAGCTAACTATGGCTACACCTTC. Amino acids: CASSRTANYGYTF.

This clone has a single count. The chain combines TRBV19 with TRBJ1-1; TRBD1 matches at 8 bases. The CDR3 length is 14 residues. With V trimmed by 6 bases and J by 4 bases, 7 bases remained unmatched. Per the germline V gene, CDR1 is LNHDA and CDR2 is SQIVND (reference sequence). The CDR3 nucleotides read TGTGCCAGTAGCGTGGGACAGGTGAGCACTGAAGCTTTCTTT. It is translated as CASSVGQVSTEAFF.

CDR3 nucleotide sequence: TGTGCCAGCAGTTTATGGGGGGGACAGGGGGCTTCCTACGAGCAGTACTTC. Amino acid sequence: CASSLWGGQGASYEQYF. J is TRBJ2-7 and V is TRBV28; TRBD1 matches at 12 bases. The trim removed 0 bases at V and 1 base at J, leaving 4 bases unmatched. Germline CDR1 is MDHEN and CDR2 is SYDVKM. The CDR3 length is 17 residues.

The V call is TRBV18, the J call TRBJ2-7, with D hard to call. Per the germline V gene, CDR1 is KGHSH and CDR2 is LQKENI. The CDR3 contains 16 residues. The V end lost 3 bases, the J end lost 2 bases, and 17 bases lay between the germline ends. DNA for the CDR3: TGTGCCAGCTCACCTACAACCGGTGGGGTTCCCTACGAGCAGTACTTC. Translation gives CASSPTTGGVPYEQYF. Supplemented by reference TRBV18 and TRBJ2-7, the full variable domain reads NAGVMQNPRHLVRRRGQEARLRCSPMKGHSHVYWYRQLPEEGLKFMVYLQKENIIDESGMPKERFSAEFPKEGPSILRIQQVVRGDSAAYFCASSPTTGGVPYEQYFGPGTRLTVT.

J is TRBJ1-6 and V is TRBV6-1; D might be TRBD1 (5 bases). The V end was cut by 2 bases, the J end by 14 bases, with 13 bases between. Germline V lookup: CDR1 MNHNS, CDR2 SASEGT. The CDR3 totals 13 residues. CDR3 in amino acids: CASSERDPRSLHF. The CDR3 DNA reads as TGTGCCAGCAGTGAAAGGGACCCTCGATCCCTCCACTTT.

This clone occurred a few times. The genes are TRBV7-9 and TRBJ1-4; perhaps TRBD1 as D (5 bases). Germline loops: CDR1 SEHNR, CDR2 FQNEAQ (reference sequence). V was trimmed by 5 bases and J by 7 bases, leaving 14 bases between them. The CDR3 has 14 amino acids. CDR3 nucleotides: TGTGCCAGCAGCGTGAGATCTGACAGTGAAAAACTGTTTTTT. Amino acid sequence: CASSVRSDSEKLFF.

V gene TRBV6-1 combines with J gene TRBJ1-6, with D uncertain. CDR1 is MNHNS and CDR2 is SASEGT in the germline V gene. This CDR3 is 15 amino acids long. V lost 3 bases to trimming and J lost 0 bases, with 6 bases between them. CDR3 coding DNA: TGTGCCAGCAGTGATGTGAGCTCCTATAATTCACCCCTCCACTTT. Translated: CASSDVSSYNSPLHF.

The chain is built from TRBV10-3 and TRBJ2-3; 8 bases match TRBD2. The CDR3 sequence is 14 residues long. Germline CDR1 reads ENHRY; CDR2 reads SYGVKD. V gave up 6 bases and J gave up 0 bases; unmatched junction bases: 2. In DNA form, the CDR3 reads TGTGCCATCAGCCCTAGCGGGAGCACAGATACGCAGTATTTT. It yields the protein CAISPSGSTDTQYF.

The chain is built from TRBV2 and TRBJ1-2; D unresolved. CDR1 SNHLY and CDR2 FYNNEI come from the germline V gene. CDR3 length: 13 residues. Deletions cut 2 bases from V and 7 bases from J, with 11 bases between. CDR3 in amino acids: CASSELGSGGYTF. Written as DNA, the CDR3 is TGTGCCAGCAGTGAATTAGGGTCCGGTGGCTACACCTTC. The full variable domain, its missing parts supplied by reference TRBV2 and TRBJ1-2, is EPEVTQTPSHQVTQMGQEVILRCVPISNHLYFYWYRQILGQKVEFLVSFYNNEISEKSEIFDDQFSVERPDGSNFTLKIRSTKLEDSAMYFCASSELGSGGYTFGSGTRLTVV.

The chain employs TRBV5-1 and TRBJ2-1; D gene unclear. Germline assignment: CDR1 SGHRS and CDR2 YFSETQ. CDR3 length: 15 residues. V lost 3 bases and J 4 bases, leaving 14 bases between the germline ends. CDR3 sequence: CASSSSNDRYNEQFF. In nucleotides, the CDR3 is TGCGCCAGCAGCTCAAGTAACGACCGTTACAATGAGCAGTTCTTC.

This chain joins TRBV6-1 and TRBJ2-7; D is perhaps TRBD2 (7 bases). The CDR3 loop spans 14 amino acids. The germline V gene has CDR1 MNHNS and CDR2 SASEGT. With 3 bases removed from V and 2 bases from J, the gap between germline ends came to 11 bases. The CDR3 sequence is CASSEGGLTYEQYF. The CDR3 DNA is TGTGCCAGCAGTGAGGGGGGGCTTACCTACGAGCAGTACTTC.

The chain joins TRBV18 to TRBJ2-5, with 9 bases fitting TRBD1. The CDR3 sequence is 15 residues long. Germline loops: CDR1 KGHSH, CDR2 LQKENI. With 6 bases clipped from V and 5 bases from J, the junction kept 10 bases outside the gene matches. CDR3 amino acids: CASSPTGGYWETQYF. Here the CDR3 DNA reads TGTGCCAGCTCGCCGACAGGGGGATACTGGGAGACCCAGTACTTC.